This T cell receptor (beta chain) was sequenced in a study of T-cell reconstitution after alpha-beta-depleted transplantation in children. The TCRbeta library was prepared with unique molecular identifiers. TCRdb ran MiXCR on the PCR reads and lists one entry per CDR3 protein. In the table there are a few hundred thousand distinct CDR3 sequences, approximately 11% of which are singletons. The CDR3 runs 12 residues. The germline V gene encodes CDR1 SQVTM and CDR2 ANQGSEA. The trim removed 6 bases at V and 3 bases at J, leaving 3 bases unmatched. The V call is TRBV29-1, the J call TRBJ2-3, with 7 bases aligning to TRBD1. The sample consisted of PBMCs from the stem cell graft donor, taken from the stem cell graft. The clonotype was recovered from a human donor who donated a stem cell graft to a child with acute myeloid leukemia. The CDR3 region has the DNA TGCAGCGTCGTGGGACAGACAGATACGCAGTATTTT. It encodes CSVVGQTDTQYF.